Listed here are 21 T cell receptor beta chains from one sample, sequenced in a study of blood T cells in healthy people across ages. The authors ran a second PCR of about 6 to 12 cycles using a sample-barcoded 5' primer and a J-beta primer mix. TCRdb re-derived calls from the 5' RACE reads in MiXCR, one entry per CDR3 protein. The table has some 1.5 million distinct CDR3 sequences, 28% seen once; the top ten hold 6.5% to 8.5%. Sequencing was done on a sample of blood. These receptors all come from a woman aged 30 to 39 in good health.

This clonotype was picked up a small number of times. The rearrangement uses TRBV5-1 and TRBJ1-1; maybe TRBD1 (5 bases). Germline V gene data show CDR1 as SGHRS and CDR2 as YFSETQ. The CDR3 has 14 amino acids. Trimming took 4 bases from V and 6 from J, leaving 16 bases between them. This CDR3 is CASSGQGGSAEAFF. The CDR3 coding sequence is TGCGCCAGCAGCGGCCAGGGTGGTTCGGCTGAAGCTTTCTTT.

This sequence joins TRBV12-3 or TRBV12-4 and TRBJ1-5; a possible D gene is TRBD1 (5 bases). V was trimmed by 0 bases and J by 6 bases, leaving 6 bases between them. CDR3 length equals 13 residues. The DNA of the CDR3 is TGTGCCAGCAGTTTAGCGACAGCTCAGCCCCAGCATTTT. Translated: CASSLATAQPQHF.

Note on this clonotype: This sequence is one base from a far larger clone and is likely a read error. This chain links TRBV7-2 with TRBJ2-5; D is perhaps TRBD1 (6 bases). The J call may be wrong; the DNA end is better matched by TRBJ2-1. CDR1 is SGHTA, CDR2 FQGNSA, per germline. The length of the CDR3 is 13 residues. CDR3 sequence (DNA): TGTGCCAGCAGCTTCGACAGGCAAGAGACCCAGTTCTTC. Protein sequence: CASSFDRQETQFF.

V is TRBV28 and J is TRBJ1-1; D possibly corresponds to TRBD1 (5 bases). V lost 6 bases and J 8 bases, leaving 10 bases between the germline ends. CDR1 and CDR2 (germline): MDHEN, SYDVKM. The CDR3 loop spans 11 amino acids. The CDR3 sequence: CASRATVEAFF. For the CDR3, the DNA is TGTGCCAGCAGGGCGACAGTCGAAGCTTTCTTT.

This rearrangement joins TRBV6-6 to TRBJ1-1, with D tentatively TRBD1 (5 bases). The germline V gene encodes CDR1 MNHNY and CDR2 SVGAGI (reference sequence). CDR3 length: 14 residues. The V and J ends lost 10 bases and 4 bases respectively, with 19 bases between them. CDR3 protein: CATLFAGLGTEAFF. The CDR3 DNA reads as TGTGCCACCCTCTTCGCAGGGTTGGGCACTGAAGCTTTCTTT.

This clonotype has a count of ten or more. The rearrangement uses TRBV5-1 and TRBJ2-5; the D is unclear. Germline CDR1 reads SGHRS; CDR2 reads YFSETQ. V was trimmed by 2 bases and J by 5 bases, leaving 13 bases between them. The CDR3 extends over 14 amino acids. CDR3 in amino acids: CASSLVEGLETQYF. The CDR3, as DNA: TGCGCCAGCAGCTTAGTCGAAGGGTTGGAGACCCAGTACTTC.

This chain uses TRBV24-1 with TRBJ1-1, with D perhaps TRBD1 (5 bases). The ends were cut back, 3 bases at V and 4 bases at J, with 5 bases in the middle. The length of the CDR3 is 12 residues. The germline CDR1 and CDR2 sequences are KGHDR and SFDVKD. CDR3: CATSDGGTEAFF. In DNA, the CDR3 is TGTGCCACCAGTGATGGGGGCACTGAAGCTTTCTTT.

Concerning this clonotype: A read error is possible here, since a much larger clone lies one base away. This rearrangement joins TRBV5-1 to TRBJ2-7; D uncertain. The CDR3 sequence is 15 residues long. V lost 0 bases and J lost 0, with 10 bases in between. The V gene's germline CDR1 is SGHRS and CDR2 YFSETQ. CDR3 protein: CASSLAEVLSYEQYF. CDR3 nucleotide sequence: TGCGCCAGCAGCTTGGCTGAAGTCCTCTCCTACGAGCAGTACTTC.

This clonotype was observed a handful of times. The chain uses TRBV9 and TRBJ2-7; perhaps TRBD2 as D (6 bases). Trimming left V 0 bases short and J 5 bases short, with 9 bases between. Germline CDR1 SGDLS, CDR2 YYNGEE. The CDR3 is made up of 13 amino acids. The CDR3 sequence is CASSVGGADEQYF. Written as DNA, the CDR3 is TGTGCCAGCAGCGTAGGCGGGGCAGACGAGCAGTACTTC.

This clonotype was counted only a few times. The chain joins TRBV7-2 to TRBJ2-5, with 12 bases lining up with TRBD2. The CDR3 spans 17 residues. Germline values: CDR1 SGHTA, CDR2 FQGNSA. With 4 bases clipped from V and 1 base from J, the junction kept 7 bases outside the gene matches. As DNA, the CDR3 is TGTGCCAGCAGCTCGACTAGCGGGAGAAACGGCCAAGAGACCCAGTACTTC. This sequence encodes CASSSTSGRNGQETQYF.

The V call is TRBV14, the J call TRBJ2-2; TRBD2 aligns across 8 bases. The J segment lost 4 bases and the V segment lost 2 bases, leaving 9 bases of the junction unmatched. Germline CDR1 and CDR2: SGHDN and FVKESK. The CDR3 length is 17 residues. CDR3 nucleotide sequence: TGTGCCAGCAGCCAAATTTTCGGGGGGGATCCCACCGGGGAGCTGTTTTTT. Amino acids: CASSQIFGGDPTGELFF. The variable domain in full, with the rest retrieved from reference TRBV14 and TRBJ2-2, is EAGVTQFPSHSVIEKGQTVTLRCDPISGHDNLYWYRRVMGKEIKFLLHFVKESKQDESGMPNNRFLAERTGGTYSTLKVQPAELEDSGVYFCASSQIFGGDPTGELFFGEGSRLTVL.

The V call is TRBV7-9, the J call TRBJ1-1, with D perhaps TRBD1 (6 bases). The CDR3 spans 17 residues. The ends were cut back, 4 bases at V and 5 bases at J, with 23 bases in the middle. Germline V gives CDR1 SEHNR, CDR2 FQNEAQ (reference sequence). The CDR3 here is CASSYHRVGGIRTEAFF. In DNA, the CDR3 is TGTGCCAGCAGCTACCACAGGGTTGGCGGTATAAGGACTGAAGCTTTCTTT.

Turning to this clonotype: This sequence may be a read error, since a much larger clone differs from it by one base. V usage is TRBV10-3 and J usage is TRBJ2-5; 13 bases line up with TRBD2. V lost 6 bases, J lost 11 bases, and 12 bases stayed unmatched. Looked up from germline, CDR1 is ENHRY and CDR2 is SYGVKD. The CDR3 spans 15 residues. CDR3 amino acids: CAIRSGTSGVNEQYF. CDR3 bases: TGTGCCATCAGGTCCGGGACTAGCGGGGTGAATGAGCAGTACTTC.

Many counts were recorded for this clonotype. The rearrangement uses TRBV12-3 or TRBV12-4 and TRBJ2-1, with a tentative D call TRBD2 (7 bases). Trimming removed 6 bases at V and 3 bases at J, with 15 bases between. The CDR3 runs 15 residues. The CDR3 loop is CASSPGEGVYNEQFF. Written as DNA, the CDR3 is TGTGCCAGCAGCCCAGGGGAGGGTGTCTACAATGAGCAGTTCTTC.

The chain carries TRBV5-1 and TRBJ1-5; 8 nucleotides match TRBD1. Germline CDR1 and CDR2: SGHRS and YFSETQ. The CDR3 has 15 residues. The trim removed 4 bases at V and 3 bases at J, leaving 6 bases unmatched. The CDR3 sequence: CASSEWTGFNQPQHF. The CDR3 bases are TGCGCCAGCAGCGAATGGACAGGGTTCAATCAGCCCCAGCATTTT.

The rearrangement links TRBV10-2 to TRBJ1-4, with 7 nucleotides matching TRBD1. The V segment lost 10 bases and the J segment 8 bases; nucleotides outside the gene matches: 16. CDR3 length: 15 residues. CDR1 is WSHSY and CDR2 is SAAADI in the germline V gene. Written as DNA, the CDR3 is TGCGCCACCACCACCACAGGGGATCGTACGGAAAAACTGTTTTTT. Protein sequence: CATTTTGDRTEKLFF.

The chain has TRBV6-5 and TRBJ1-1; tentative D call: TRBD1 (6 bases). CDR3 length: 16 residues. The V gene's germline CDR1 is MNHEY and CDR2 SVGAGI. V was pared by 5 bases and J by 1 base, with 17 bases between. CDR3 loop: CASSQQGSLRNTEAFF. CDR3 nucleotides: TGTGCCAGCAGTCAACAGGGCTCCTTAAGGAACACTGAAGCTTTCTTT.

The J gene is TRBJ1-5, the V gene TRBV19; weak D call: TRBD1 (6 bases). The V gene lost 6 bases and the J gene lost 5 bases, with 20 bases spanning the gap. The length of the CDR3 is 16 residues. Germline-derived CDR1 and CDR2 are LNHDA and SQIVND (reference sequence). CDR3 nucleotides: TGTGCCAGTAGAACAGGCCGATCAGGGACACATCAGCCCCAGCATTTT. Translation gives CASRTGRSGTHQPQHF.

In its sample, this clonotype was seen a few times. The rearrangement links TRBV12-3 or TRBV12-4 to TRBJ2-1; D possibly corresponds to TRBD1 (6 bases). The CDR3 totals 14 residues. V dropped 6 bases and J dropped 10 bases, with 19 bases sitting between them. The CDR3 protein is CASRRGGTNGEQFF. The CDR3 nucleotides read TGTGCCAGCAGACGCGGTGGGACAAATGGCGAGCAGTTCTTC.

The V and J genes are TRBV10-1 and TRBJ2-7, with 10 bases fitting TRBD2. CDR1 WNHNN and CDR2 SYGVQD come from the germline V gene (reference sequence). V shed 0 bases and J 0 bases; nucleotides not matched to a gene: 5. The CDR3 totals 17 residues. For the CDR3, the DNA is TGCGCCAGCAGTGAGTCCGGGGCTAGCGGGAGCTCCTACGAGCAGTACTTC. Its translation: CASSESGASGSSYEQYF.

This clonotype has ten or more counts. The chain employs TRBV12-3 or TRBV12-4 and TRBJ1-2; D gene uncertain. The length of the CDR3 is 13 residues. Trimming removed 5 bases at V and 2 bases at J, with 9 bases between. CDR3 residues: CASSKVENYGYTF. CDR3 nucleotide sequence: TGTGCCAGCAGTAAAGTGGAGAACTATGGCTACACCTTC.